What follows are 28 T cell receptor beta chains derived from one specimen sequenced in a study of cytomegalovirus exposure and HLA in healthy donors. PCR was performed using 60 Vbeta and 13 Jbeta primers. Measured with immunoSEQ multiplex PCR; TCRdb has only the in-frame clones, and not every one. The repertoire consists of about 140,000 clones, with roughly 78% occurring once and the leading ten covering about 3.4%. Sequenced input: PBMCs. Receptor source: a man aged 18-30 years in good health and CMV-seropositive.

The chain combines TRBV11-2 with TRBJ1-2; D not certain. V lost 5 bases to trimming and J lost 8 bases, with 15 bases between them. Germline CDR1 SGHAT, CDR2 FQNNGV. CDR3 length equals 13 residues. This chain's CDR3 is CASSRSGKGGYTF. DNA for the CDR3: TGTGCCAGCAGCCGGTCGGGGAAGGGAGGCTACACCTTC.

The rearrangement joins TRBV4-1 to TRBJ1-2; the D gene is possibly TRBD1 (6 bases). The V end was cut by 0 bases, the J end by 2 bases, with 10 bases between. Germline loops: CDR1 MGHRA, CDR2 YSYEKL. This CDR3 is 15 amino acids long. The CDR3 loop is CASSQDAGGNYGYTF. The CDR3 DNA is TGCGCCAGCAGCCAAGACGCGGGGGGCAACTATGGCTACACCTTC.

The rearrangement links TRBV5-4 to TRBJ2-7; TRBD2 matches at 10 bases. With V trimmed by 4 bases and J by 0 bases, 7 bases remained unmatched. The length of the CDR3 is 16 residues. CDR1 is SGHNT, CDR2 YYREEE, per germline (reference sequence). CDR3 sequence: CASSIDASGSSYEQYF. In DNA, the CDR3 is TGTGCCAGCAGCATTGATGCTAGCGGGAGCTCCTACGAGCAGTACTTC.

The CDR3 sequence is CASSPRTPDEQFF. CDR3 nucleotide sequence: TGTGCCAGCTCACCACGTACCCCAGATGAGCAGTTCTTC. The chain recombines TRBV18 with TRBJ2-1; no definite D call. The germline gives CDR1 KGHSH, CDR2 LQKENI. This CDR3 contains 13 residues. Trimming shortened V by 1 base and J by 8 bases, and 9 bases separated the two germline ends.

The sample holds one count of this clone. This chain connects TRBV19 to TRBJ1-5, with D unresolved. The CDR3 has 13 amino acids. Germline V gives CDR1 LNHDA, CDR2 SQIVND (reference sequence). Here the CDR3 DNA reads TGTGCAGCGTGGGCAGGAGGTCTGGAGCCCCAGCATTTT. Protein sequence: CAAWAGGLEPQHF. Using reference TRBV19 and TRBJ1-5 for the parts outside the CDR3, the full variable domain is DGGITQSPKYLFRKEGQNVTLSCEQNLNHDAMYWYRQDPGQGLRLIYYSQIVNDFQKGDIAEGYSVSREKKESFPLTVTSAQKNPTAFYLCAAWAGGLEPQHFGDGTRLSIL.

The chain combines TRBV2 with TRBJ2-7; 12 nucleotides line up with TRBD2. V lost 7 bases to trimming and J lost 5 bases; unmatched junction nucleotides: 12. CDR3 length equals 16 residues. Germline lookup yields CDR1 SNHLY and CDR2 FYNNEI. The CDR3 loop reads CASTFSPGLAGDEQYF. The CDR3 DNA follows: TGTGCCAGCACTTTTTCCCCGGGACTAGCGGGTGACGAGCAGTACTTC.

This clone was counted a single time. V and J are TRBV6-1 and TRBJ1-3; a weak D match, TRBD1 (5 bases). Germline CDR1 is MNHNS and CDR2 is SASEGT. V shed 3 bases and J shed 2 bases, with 8 bases lying between them. This CDR3 has 14 amino acids. CDR3 residues: CASSEVGAGNTIYF. The CDR3 DNA reads TGTGCCAGCAGTGAGGTAGGGGCTGGAAACACCATATATTTT.

The rearrangement links TRBV5-1 to TRBJ1-1; no clear D gene. Germline V gives CDR1 SGHRS, CDR2 YFSETQ. This CDR3 region has 15 residues. The ends were cut back, 1 base at V and 0 bases at J, with 10 bases in the middle. The CDR3 DNA follows: TGCGCCAGCAGCTTGCAGGAAGCAATGAACACTGAAGCTTTCTTT. Residues: CASSLQEAMNTEAFF. Combining the CDR3 with reference TRBV5-1 and TRBJ1-1 gives the whole variable domain KAGVTQTPRYLIKTRGQQVTLSCSPISGHRSVSWYQQTPGQGLQFLFEYFSETQRNKGNFPGRFSGRQFSNSRSEMNVSTLELGDSALYLCASSLQEAMNTEAFFGQGTRLTVV.

V is TRBV6-4 and J is TRBJ1-1; D gene ambiguous. CDR1 MRHNA and CDR2 SNTAGT come from the germline V gene. Trimming removed 0 bases at V and 8 bases at J, with 13 bases between. The CDR3 loop spans 14 amino acids. The CDR3 DNA follows: TGTGCCAGCAGTGACTCGAGACTGAGCGGGGAAGCTTTCTTT. Amino acid sequence: CASSDSRLSGEAFF.

The gene calls are TRBV19 and TRBJ2-5, with 8 bases lining up with TRBD1. The CDR3 consists of 15 residues. Germline CDR1 LNHDA, CDR2 SQIVND (reference sequence). V shed 6 bases, J shed 4 bases, and the junction held 10 bases outside the gene matches. The DNA for the CDR3 is TGTGCCAGTAGGGGCGCCGGGACAGGAAGAGAGACCCAGTACTTC. It is translated as CASRGAGTGRETQYF. Together with reference TRBV19 and TRBJ2-5, the CDR3 gives the full variable domain: DGGITQSPKYLFRKEGQNVTLSCEQNLNHDAMYWYRQDPGQGLRLIYYSQIVNDFQKGDIAEGYSVSREKKESFPLTVTSAQKNPTAFYLCASRGAGTGRETQYFGPGTRLLVL.

The chain links TRBV7-9 to TRBJ2-1; 7 nucleotides line up with TRBD2. Germline values: CDR1 SEHNR, CDR2 FQNEAQ (reference sequence). V was clipped by 10 bases and J by 7 bases; unmatched bases: 7. The CDR3 has 12 amino acids. The DNA of the CDR3 is TGTGCCATAGCGGGTCTCGGTAATGAGCAGTTCTTC. This sequence encodes CAIAGLGNEQFF. Together with reference TRBV7-9 and TRBJ2-1, the CDR3 gives the full variable domain: DTGVSQNPRHKITKRGQNVTFRCDPISEHNRLYWYRQTLGQGPEFLTYFQNEAQLEKSRLLSDRFSAERPKGSFSTLEIQRTEQGDSAMYLCAIAGLGNEQFFGPGTRLTVL.

The chain recombines TRBV7-9 with TRBJ1-6; possibly TRBD1 for D (6 bases). The CDR3 is 14 amino acids. The V end was cut by 4 bases, the J end by 5 bases, with 9 bases between. Germline V lookup: CDR1 SEHNR, CDR2 FQNEAQ (reference sequence). The CDR3 loop is CASSSDSHNSPLHF. The CDR3 DNA reads TGTGCCAGCAGCTCGGACAGCCATAATTCACCCCTCCACTTT.

V is TRBV21-1 and J is TRBJ2-7; no check of the table's D call, TRBD2, against the DNA was made. TRBV21-1 is described as a pseudogene. The CDR3 covers 15 residues. The CDR3 here is CASSRSGGNSYEQYF. CDR3 coding DNA: TGTGCCAGCAGTCGTTCGGGGGGTAACTCCTACGAGCAGTACTTC.

The chain joins TRBV28 to TRBJ2-7; 9 nucleotides align to TRBD1. After removal of 11 bases from V and 4 bases from J, the junction contained 6 bases not matched to a gene. Germline-derived CDR1 and CDR2 are MDHEN and SYDVKM. The CDR3 is made up of 12 amino acids. CDR3 nucleotide sequence: TGTGCCGCCGGGACAGGGTGGTACGAGCAGTACTTC. This gives the protein CAAGTGWYEQYF.

The chain has TRBV6-5 and TRBJ1-5; D possibly corresponds to TRBD1 (6 bases). V was trimmed by 2 bases and J by 4 bases, leaving 9 bases between them. This CDR3 spans 14 amino acids. Germline V gives CDR1 MNHEY, CDR2 SVGAGI. CDR3 protein: CASSYLGQNQPQHF. In DNA, the CDR3 is TGTGCCAGCAGTTACCTAGGACAGAATCAGCCCCAGCATTTT.

The V and J genes are TRBV5-4 and TRBJ2-5; TRBD2 aligns across 11 bases. The germline CDR1 and CDR2 sequences are SGHNT and YYREEE (reference sequence). V gave up 4 bases and J gave up 1 base; unmatched junction bases: 6. CDR3 length: 16 residues. The CDR3 here is CASSLGLAVTQETQYF. CDR3 DNA sequence: TGTGCCAGCAGCCTGGGACTAGCGGTGACCCAAGAGACCCAGTACTTC.

The V and J genes are TRBV25-1 and TRBJ2-5, with 8 bases identical to TRBD1. The J call could be wrong; TRBJ2-7 is a better fit for the DNA end. Germline values: CDR1 MGHDK, CDR2 SYGVNS. CDR3 length equals 13 residues. CDR3 protein: CASSWDRSYEQYF. In DNA, the CDR3 is TGTGCCAGCAGTTGGGACAGGTCCTACGAGCAGTACTTC.

This rearrangement joins TRBV5-1 to TRBJ2-1, with 11 nucleotides matching TRBD2. This CDR3 is 17 amino acids long. CDR1 and CDR2 from the germline V gene are SGHRS and YFSETQ. Germline trimming cut 3 bases from V and 0 bases from J; bases unmatched to any gene: 5. The CDR3, as DNA: TGCGCCAGCAGCTCTAGACTAGCGGGGAACTCCTACAATGAGCAGTTCTTC. This translates into CASSSRLAGNSYNEQFF.

The chain carries TRBV6-5 and TRBJ1-1; D call uncertain. V was trimmed by 0 bases and J by 6 bases, leaving 11 bases between them. Germline CDR1 MNHEY, CDR2 SVGAGI. The CDR3 totals 14 residues. CDR3 DNA: TGTGCCAGCAGTTACTCAGTCTCTAGATCTGAAGCTTTCTTT. It specifies CASSYSVSRSEAFF.

This rearrangement joins TRBV15 to TRBJ2-7, with 7 bases identical to TRBD1. Per the germline V gene, CDR1 is LNHNV and CDR2 is YYDKDF (reference sequence). The length of the CDR3 is 14 residues. The V gene end was trimmed by 7 bases and the J gene end by 5 bases; junction bases not matched to a gene: 11. The CDR3 nucleotides read TGTGCCACCAAGCCAGACAGGGCCCAGGACGAGCAGTACTTC. It specifies CATKPDRAQDEQYF.

The genes are TRBV6-6 and TRBJ1-4; possible D gene TRBD1, 5 bases. The CDR3 has 14 amino acids. CDR1 is MNHNY and CDR2 is SVGAGI in the germline V gene (reference sequence). V shed 6 bases and J shed 8 bases, with 16 bases lying between them. In DNA, the CDR3 is TGTGCCAGCAGGCCTACGGGAGGGGAGGAAAAACTGTTTTTT. Its protein product is CASRPTGGEEKLFF.

The V gene is TRBV6-5, the J gene TRBJ2-1, with TRBD2 matching 13 bases. The CDR3 is made up of 15 amino acids. Germline V gene lookup returns CDR1 MNHEY and CDR2 SVGAGI. J gave up 4 bases and V 5 bases, and 2 bases lay outside the gene matches. The CDR3 DNA sequence: TGTGCCAGCAGTACGGGACTAGCGGGGTACAATGAGCAGTTCTTC. Protein sequence: CASSTGLAGYNEQFF.

The CDR3: CSALGQGYGYTF. DNA for the CDR3: TGCAGCGCCTTAGGACAGGGGTATGGCTACACCTTC. The rearrangement joins TRBV29-1 to TRBJ1-2; 9 bases match TRBD1. This CDR3 spans 12 amino acids. In germline, CDR1 is SQVTM, CDR2 ANQGSEA. V trimming: 7 bases; J trimming: 5 bases; junction bases outside the gene matches: 5.

This clone has only one observation. The chain carries TRBV5-1 and TRBJ2-3; D is perhaps TRBD1 (6 bases). This CDR3 is 17 amino acids long. Trimming removed 4 bases from V and 1 base from J, with 19 bases in between. Germline CDR1 reads SGHRS; CDR2 reads YFSETQ. The CDR3 DNA follows: TGCGCCAGCAGCCACAGGGACAACCGAGGGGGCACAGATACGCAGTATTTT. Protein sequence: CASSHRDNRGGTDTQYF.

The V call is TRBV5-4, the J call TRBJ2-7; 12 bases line up with TRBD2. This CDR3 has 17 amino acids. CDR1 and CDR2 from the germline V gene are SGHNT and YYREEE (reference sequence). The V segment lost 2 bases and the J segment 3 bases; nucleotides outside the gene matches: 9. CDR3 region: CASSLLAGGVMGYEQYF. The DNA of the CDR3 is TGTGCCAGCAGCTTACTAGCGGGAGGAGTTATGGGCTACGAGCAGTACTTC.

This clone was seen only a few times. The chain uses TRBV4-1 and TRBJ1-4, with a tentative D call TRBD1 (6 bases). CDR3 length: 14 amino acids. Trimming removed 6 bases from V and 4 bases from J, with 12 bases in between. Germline assignment: CDR1 MGHRA and CDR2 YSYEKL. The CDR3 reads CASSLGAGNEKLFF. Written as DNA, the CDR3 is TGCGCCAGCAGTCTGGGGGCGGGTAATGAAAAACTGTTTTTT.

The chain joins TRBV28 to TRBJ1-2, with 7 bases matching TRBD1. This CDR3 region has 15 residues. CDR1 and CDR2 from the germline V gene are MDHEN and SYDVKM. V gave up 4 bases and J gave up 4 bases; unmatched junction bases: 9. CDR3 loop: CASSSPGGISYGYTF. CDR3 coding DNA: TGTGCCAGCAGTTCACCAGGGGGAATAAGCTATGGCTACACCTTC.

This clone was recorded once. The chain combines TRBV7-2 with TRBJ1-2; D possibly corresponds to TRBD1 (5 bases). CDR1 and CDR2 from the germline V gene are SGHTA and FQGNSA. V lost 1 base, J lost 2 bases, and 11 bases lay in between. The CDR3 is made up of 15 amino acids. DNA of the CDR3: TGTGCCAGCAGCTTAGGGTCGGGGGGGAACTATGGCTACACCTTC. This sequence encodes CASSLGSGGNYGYTF.